The 19 T cell receptor beta chains below all came from one sample that was sequenced in a study of cytomegalovirus exposure and HLA in healthy donors. 13 Jbeta primers and 60 Vbeta primers were used for the PCR. Only in-frame clones appear in the TCRdb table, and some are missing; sequencing was by immunoSEQ multiplex PCR. The data contain tens of thousands of clones, 65% to 85% of them singletons. What was sequenced was PBMCs. These receptors were taken from a female donor in good health and CMV-seronegative.

The chain couples TRBV6-5 to TRBJ1-2; 9 bases fit TRBD1. CDR3 size: 14 residues. Per the germline V gene, CDR1 is MNHEY and CDR2 is SVGAGI. V dropped 4 bases and J dropped 8; count of bases not matched to a gene: 8. As DNA, the CDR3 is TGTGCCAGCAGTTCCACAGGGGGCGCGATGGGCTACACCTTC. Amino acids: CASSSTGGAMGYTF.

This clone was counted a few times. V gene TRBV19 combines with J gene TRBJ2-7; 8 bases are a match to TRBD2. CDR3 length: 14 residues. The V segment lost 5 bases and the J segment 3 bases; nucleotides outside the gene matches: 6. Germline-derived CDR1 and CDR2 are LNHDA and SQIVND (reference sequence). CDR3 in DNA: TGTGCCAGTAGTGGTAGCGGGGCCGACTACGAGCAGTACTTC. Translated: CASSGSGADYEQYF.

The chain carries TRBV5-4 and TRBJ2-5; D is undetermined. CDR1 SGHNT and CDR2 YYREEE come from the germline V gene (reference sequence). V lost 7 bases and J 5 bases, leaving 18 bases between the germline ends. The CDR3 has 14 amino acids. As DNA, the CDR3 is TGTGCCAGCCAGACATCAGTCGTTGGGGAGACCCAGTACTTC. Amino acids: CASQTSVVGETQYF. Full variable domain (outside the CDR3, taken from reference TRBV5-4 and TRBJ2-5): ETGVTQSPTHLIKTRGQQVTLRCSSQSGHNTVSWYQQALGQGPQFIFQYYREEENGRGNFPPRFSGLQFPNYSSELNVNALELDDSALYLCASQTSVVGETQYFGPGTRLLVL.

A few counts support this clone. The genes are TRBV7-2 and TRBJ2-2; 10 bases match TRBD2. The CDR3 consists of 16 residues. V shed 3 bases and J 7 bases; nucleotides not matched to a gene: 8. Looked up from germline, CDR1 is SGHTA and CDR2 is FQGNSA. CDR3 DNA: TGTGCCAGCAGCTTGAGTAGCGGGGGGCCATACGGGGAGCTGTTTTTT. It specifies CASSLSSGGPYGELFF.

V is TRBV11-3 and J is TRBJ2-7; TRBD1 matches at 8 bases. Germline assignment: CDR1 SGHNT and CDR2 YENEEA. This CDR3 region has 15 residues. After removal of 5 bases from V and 7 bases from J, the junction contained 13 bases not matched to a gene. The CDR3 DNA reads as TGTGCCAGCAGCCCGGGACAGGCCCTCTCGAGGGAGCAGTACTTC. It is translated as CASSPGQALSREQYF. The whole variable domain, filled in from reference TRBV11-3 and TRBJ2-7, reads EAGVVQSPRYKIIEKKQPVAFWCNPISGHNTLYWYLQNLGQGPELLIRYENEEAVDDSQLPKDRFSAERLKGVDSTLKIQPAELGDSAVYLCASSPGQALSREQYFGPGTRLTVT.

This chain links TRBV30 with TRBJ1-4, with D unresolved. The CDR3 covers 15 residues. Germline CDR1 reads GTSNPN; CDR2 reads SVGIG (reference sequence). V lost 1 base to trimming and J lost 3 bases, with 12 bases between them. CDR3 loop: CAWSAAGSPNEKLFF. The CDR3 DNA follows: TGTGCCTGGAGTGCCGCCGGGTCGCCTAATGAAAAACTGTTTTTT.

This clone was seen a single time. The chain uses TRBV2 and TRBJ2-1; a possible D gene is TRBD1 (5 bases). CDR1 and CDR2 from the germline V gene are SNHLY and FYNNEI. The CDR3 is 11 amino acids. The V end lost 4 bases, the J end lost 10 bases, and 8 bases lay between the germline ends. CDR3 nucleotides: TGTGCCAGCAGTGCCTCAGGGGAGCAGTTCTTC. Protein: CASSASGEQFF. The variable domain in full, with the rest retrieved from reference TRBV2 and TRBJ2-1, is EPEVTQTPSHQVTQMGQEVILRCVPISNHLYFYWYRQILGQKVEFLVSFYNNEISEKSEIFDDQFSVERPDGSNFTLKIRSTKLEDSAMYFCASSASGEQFFGPGTRLTVL.

The chain is built from TRBV4-2 and TRBJ1-1, with TRBD1 as a possible D gene (6 bases). The CDR3 runs to 17 residues. Trimming stripped 1 base from V and 1 base from J, with 16 bases between. Looked up from germline, CDR1 is LGHNA and CDR2 is YNFKEQ. The CDR3: CASSQVSAGQRNTEAFF. In nucleotides, the CDR3 is TGTGCCAGCAGCCAAGTTTCTGCAGGACAGAGGAACACTGAAGCTTTCTTT.

The chain uses TRBV2 and TRBJ2-7, with TRBD2 matching 14 bases. The CDR3 is 14 amino acids. The junction had 4 bases not matched to a gene; V was cut back by 6 bases and J by 6 bases. CDR1 SNHLY and CDR2 FYNNEI come from the germline V gene. The CDR3 DNA reads TGTGCCAGCAGACCCGGACTAGCGGGGGGCGAGCAGTACTTC. Translation: CASRPGLAGGEQYF.

The chain employs TRBV11-3 and TRBJ1-1; D gene ambiguous. From germline, CDR1 is SGHNT and CDR2 YENEEA. Trimming pared 5 bases from V and 6 bases from J, leaving 13 bases between. The CDR3 has 13 residues. CDR3: CASSRGPSAEAFF. CDR3 bases: TGTGCCAGCAGCCGCGGCCCCTCGGCTGAAGCTTTCTTT.

V usage is TRBV6-6 and J usage is TRBJ1-1; tentatively, D is TRBD1 (5 bases). There are 15 residues in the CDR3. Germline V gene lookup returns CDR1 MNHNY and CDR2 SVGAGI (reference sequence). Trimming pared 10 bases from V and 1 base from J, leaving 19 bases between. The CDR3 region is CAITREGGENTEAFF. The CDR3 region has the DNA TGTGCCATCACGAGGGAGGGAGGGGAGAACACTGAAGCTTTCTTT.

The gene calls are TRBV27 and TRBJ2-1, with D perhaps matching TRBD1 (6 bases). V was shortened by 8 bases and J by 2 bases, with 13 bases between the two germline ends. Germline CDR1 is MNHEY and CDR2 is SMNVEV (reference sequence). The CDR3 totals 14 residues. The CDR3 loop is CASGGQTAYNEQFF. As DNA, the CDR3 is TGTGCCAGCGGAGGACAGACAGCCTACAATGAGCAGTTCTTC.

In its sample, this clone was seen a few times. The J gene is TRBJ1-2, the V gene TRBV2; 7 nucleotides line up with TRBD1. V trimming: 7 bases; J trimming: 8 bases; junction bases outside the gene matches: 4. The germline V gene has CDR1 SNHLY and CDR2 FYNNEI. This CDR3 spans 11 amino acids. CDR3 in DNA: TGTGCCAGCACTCCAGGGGGAGGCTACACCTTC. Encoded protein: CASTPGGGYTF.

The V and J genes are TRBV30 and TRBJ2-3; TRBD2 matches at 10 bases. The CDR3 has 15 residues. Per the germline V gene, CDR1 is GTSNPN and CDR2 is SVGIG (reference sequence). J gave up 1 base and V 5 bases, and 6 bases lay outside the gene matches. Here the CDR3 DNA reads TGTGCCTGGTCTCTAGCGGGAGAAGGCACAGATACGCAGTATTTT. Amino acid sequence: CAWSLAGEGTDTQYF. Full variable domain (missing parts from reference TRBV30 and TRBJ2-3): SQTIHQWPATLVQPVGSPLSLECTVEGTSNPNLYWYRQAAGRGLQLLFYSVGIGQISSEVPQNLSASRPQDRQFILSSKKLLLSDSGFYLCAWSLAGEGTDTQYFGPGTRLTVL.

As concerns this clone: The junction departs from the called germline gene at one end, perhaps through a read error. The V call is TRBV29-1, the J call TRBJ1-3; TRBD1 matches at 7 bases. Per the germline V gene, CDR1 is SQVTM and CDR2 is ANQGSEA. This CDR3 comprises 12 residues. The CDR3 nucleotides are TGCAGCGCGGGACAGTCTGAAAACACCATATATTTT. It translates to CSAGQSENTIYF. Full variable domain (missing parts from reference TRBV29-1 and TRBJ1-3): SAVISQKPSRDICQRGTSLTIQCQVDSQVTMMFWYRQQPGQSLTLIATANQGSEATYESGFVIDKFPISRPNLTFSTLTVSNMSPEDSSIYLCSAGQSENTIYFGEGSWLTVV.

CDR3 in amino acids: CSARLENEQYF. The CDR3 nucleotides read TGCAGTGCTAGGTTGGAGAACGAGCAGTACTTC. The V gene is TRBV20-1, the J gene TRBJ2-7; D gene unclear. V lost 3 bases and J lost 5, with 8 bases in between. The V gene's germline CDR1 is DFQATT and CDR2 SNEGSKA (reference sequence). The length of the CDR3 is 11 residues.

This clone came up once. J is TRBJ2-3 and V is TRBV6-1; 11 bases fit TRBD1. The CDR3 is made up of 16 amino acids. Looked up from germline, CDR1 is MNHNS and CDR2 is SASEGT. V was pared by 2 bases and J by 5 bases, with 6 bases of the junction left unmatched. The CDR3 here is CASSELGGTGGDTQYF. DNA for the CDR3: TGTGCCAGCAGTGAACTAGGGGGGACAGGGGGAGATACGCAGTATTTT.

This chain joins TRBV9 and TRBJ2-2, with TRBD1 identical over 10 bases. The CDR3 contains 16 residues. CDR1 is SGDLS, CDR2 YYNGEE, per germline. V was pared by 2 bases and J by 3 bases, with 4 bases of the junction left unmatched. The CDR3 DNA reads TGTGCCAGCAGCGTTGGGACAGGGGTCGACACCGGGGAGCTGTTTTTT. Its protein is CASSVGTGVDTGELFF.

V usage is TRBV7-9 and J usage is TRBJ1-6; 9 bases are shared with TRBD1. The germline V gene encodes CDR1 SEHNR and CDR2 FQNEAQ (reference sequence). J was trimmed by 8 bases and V by 11 bases; bases with no gene match: 13. The CDR3 spans 15 residues. The CDR3 DNA sequence: TGTGCCGGGAACGGACAGGGGAGTCGAGATTCACCCCTCCACTTT. This codes for CAGNGQGSRDSPLHF.